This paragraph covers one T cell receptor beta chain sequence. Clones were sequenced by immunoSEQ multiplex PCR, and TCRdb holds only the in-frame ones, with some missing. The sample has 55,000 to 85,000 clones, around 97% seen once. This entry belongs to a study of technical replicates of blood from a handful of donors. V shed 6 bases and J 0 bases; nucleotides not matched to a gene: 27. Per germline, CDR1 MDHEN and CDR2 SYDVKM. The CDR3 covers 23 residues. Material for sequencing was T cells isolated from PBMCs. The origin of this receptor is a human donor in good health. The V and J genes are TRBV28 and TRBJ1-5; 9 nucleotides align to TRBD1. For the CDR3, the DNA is TGTGCCAGCAGCTACACCTACCCGAACCCGACAGGGGGGGGGACTTATAGCAATCAGCCCCAGCATTTT. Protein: CASSYTYPNPTGGGTYSNQPQHF.